This T cell receptor (beta chain) was recorded in a study of low-dose radiotherapy and immunotherapy resistance in tumors. Overall study context: Cyclophosphamide infusions of 200 mg/m2 came every two weeks, one day before radiation-immunotherapy. Patients' oral aspirin dose was 300 mg daily across four cycles from cycle 1 day 1.

Priming of first-strand cDNA relied on TRAV- and TRBV-specific primers (covering alpha and beta chains). For amplifying TCRs, the PCR ran for around 20 cycles with Phusion, which was used together with a constant-region primer and the adapter on the V primers. TCRdb reprocessed the reads with MiXCR, giving one entry per CDR3 protein. Of about 58,000 distinct CDR3 sequences in the sample, about 25% were seen once. Time point defined: after trial treatment. Treatment: LDRT plus nivolumab, ipilimumab, low-dose cyclophosphamide and aspirin (RACIN trial). Each patient who was eligible had an advanced solid tumor with no tumor-infiltrating lymphocytes. Germline V gene lookup returns CDR1 GTSNPN and CDR2 SVGIG (reference sequence). The germline V and J ends were trimmed by 0 bases and 1 base, with 10 bases remaining between them. This CDR3 is built from 15 residues.

The sequencing used PBMCs, collected after low-dose radiotherapy plus immunotherapy. The chain couples TRBV30 to TRBJ2-1; D tentatively reads TRBD1 or TRBD2 (5 bases each). The sequence derives from a male donor with prostate cancer. The DNA of the CDR3 is TGTGCCTGGAGTGTAGGGGCGGGTTCCTACAATGAGCAGTTCTTC. Its protein product is CAWSVGAGSYNEQFF.